The rows below give T cell receptor beta chains drawn from one sample of a study of glioma-infiltrating T cells. TCRdb analysed the multiplex PCR reads with MiXCR anew, one entry per CDR3 protein. The table includes about 400,000 distinct CDR3 sequences, approximately 42% detected once. Material: glioma tissue, nonneoplastic brain tissue, or PBMCs (not recorded which). Receptors originate from a human donor with low-grade glioma or glioblastoma, undergoing nonglioma brain surgery, or in good health (not recorded which). Both conserved end residues are part of each CDR3. A D gene is named only where the DNA matches it firmly. For some rows the clone size is stated as once, few or many, or as a class when expanded; others skip it.

j_call,v_call,d_call,clone_size,cdr3_aa,cdr3_nt
TRBJ2-3,TRBV20-1,-,few,CSARVSRISTDTQYF,TGCAGTGCTAGAGTGTCACGGATAAGCACAGATACGCAGTATTTT
TRBJ2-7,TRBV27,-,-,CASSSRLWGKRSYEQYF,TGTGCCAGCAGTTCGCGACTCTGGGGAAAACGGTCCTACGAGCAGTACTTC
TRBJ1-2,TRBV6-1,TRBD1,many,CASSTTGASLYGYTF,TGTGCCAGCAGTACAACAGGGGCGTCTCTCTATGGCTACACCTTC
TRBJ2-3,TRBV20-1,-,-,CSALKRDLGFTDTQYF,TGCAGTGCTCTTAAGCGAGACTTGGGATTCACAGATACGCAGTATTTT
TRBJ2-3,TRBV6-1,TRBD2,-,CASSGLAGGGDTQYF,TGTGCCAGCAGTGGGCTAGCGGGAGGAGGAGATACGCAGTATTTT
TRBJ1-1,TRBV14,TRBD1,many,CASSRQGGTEAFF,TGTGCCAGCAGCCGACAGGGCGGTACTGAAGCTTTCTTT
TRBJ1-4,TRBV6-5,-,many,CASSYTRASNEKLFF,TGTGCCAGCAGTTACACCAGGGCCTCTAATGAAAAACTGTTTTTT
TRBJ1-1,TRBV19,TRBD1,few,CASSILDPGGTEAFF,TGTGCCAGTAGTATCCTAGACCCAGGGGGCACTGAAGCTTTCTTT
TRBJ2-7,TRBV5-8,-,-,CASSFGGVEYF,TGTGCCAGCAGTTTTGGCGGGGTGGAGTACTTC
TRBJ2-7,TRBV20-1,-,few,CSAPLVPEGEQYF,TGCAGTGCTCCCCTAGTCCCGGAGGGGGAGCAGTACTTC
TRBJ1-3,TRBV11-1,-,-,CASSLVGNRTSSGNTIYF,TGTGCCAGCAGCTTAGTTGGGAACAGAACCTCCTCTGGAAACACCATATATTTT
TRBJ2-1,TRBV19,TRBD2,-,CASSMESGRIREQFF,TGTGCCAGTAGTATGGAAAGCGGGAGGATACGCGAGCAGTTCTTC
TRBJ2-5,TRBV4-1,-,-,CASSQDRLGWETQYF,TGCGCCAGCAGCCAAGACCGACTAGGCTGGGAGACCCAGTACTTC
TRBJ2-7,TRBV19,TRBD1,-,CASSQTYRGYEQYF,TGTGCCAGTAGTCAAACGTACAGGGGCTACGAGCAGTACTTC
TRBJ2-3,TRBV27,-,many,CASSLNVIGSTDTQYF,TGTGCCAGCAGTTTGAATGTCATTGGTAGCACAGATACGCAGTATTTT
TRBJ2-1,TRBV25-1,TRBD2,-,CASSGAGGLREQFF,TGTGCCAGCAGTGGCGCGGGAGGGCTCCGCGAGCAGTTCTTC
TRBJ1-1,TRBV7-9,-,-,CASSLAVAGMDTEAFF,TGTGCCAGCAGCTTAGCGGTGGCAGGAATGGACACTGAAGCTTTCTTT
TRBJ1-1,TRBV27,-,many,CASTPGALNTEAFF,TGTGCCAGCACCCCAGGGGCTCTGAACACTGAAGCTTTCTTT
TRBJ2-1,TRBV6-5,TRBD2,-,CASSYSVAAGAASEQFF,TGTGCCAGCAGTTACTCGGTAGCTGCGGGAGCAGCCAGTGAGCAGTTCTTC
TRBJ2-3,TRBV18,-,-,CASSPAEGGTDTQYF,TGTGCCAGCTCACCAGCTGAAGGGGGCACAGATACGCAGTATTTT
TRBJ2-7,TRBV15,-,many,CATSRDIVYEQYF,TGTGCCACCAGCAGAGATATCGTCTACGAGCAGTACTTC
TRBJ2-7,TRBV20-1,-,few,CSARNPGATEQYF,TGCAGTGCTAGAAATCCAGGGGCGACCGAGCAGTACTTC
TRBJ2-1,TRBV12-3/TRBV12-4,TRBD2,-,CASSLRLLAGTLDEQFF,TGTGCAAGCAGTCTCCGCCTCCTAGCGGGAACCCTGGATGAGCAGTTCTTC
TRBJ2-3,TRBV10-3,-,few,CAIRGTDTQYF,TGTGCCATCAGAGGCACAGATACGCAGTATTTT
TRBJ2-1,TRBV3-1,-,few,CASSQGGAQYNEQFF,TGTGCCAGCAGCCAAGGAGGGGCTCAATACAATGAGCAGTTCTTC
TRBJ2-3,TRBV11-1,TRBD2,-,CASSMGLAGLTSTDTQYF,TGTGCCAGCAGCATGGGACTAGCGGGACTCACTAGCACAGATACGCAGTATTTT
TRBJ2-1,TRBV5-1,-,few,CASSLFSLGSSYNEQFF,TGCGCCAGCAGCTTGTTCAGTCTGGGCTCCTCATACAATGAGCAGTTCTTC
TRBJ2-7,TRBV6-5,TRBD2,few,CASTLIAGPYEQYF,TGTGCCAGCACGTTGATAGCGGGACCCTACGAGCAGTACTTC
TRBJ1-1,TRBV27,-,-,CASSGFWRTEAFF,TGTGCCAGCAGTGGTTTCTGGAGGACTGAAGCTTTCTTT
TRBJ2-2,TRBV3-1,-,-,CASSQEWGFTNTGELFF,TGTGCCAGCAGCCAAGAATGGGGGTTTACGAACACCGGGGAGCTGTTTTTT
TRBJ2-2,TRBV4-1,-,-,CASSQDWTNTGELFF,TGCGCCAGCAGCCAAGATTGGACAAACACCGGGGAGCTGTTTTTT
TRBJ2-7,TRBV7-2,TRBD2,-,CASSLGLAAPYEQYF,TGTGCCAGCAGCTTAGGACTAGCGGCTCCCTACGAGCAGTACTTC
TRBJ2-7,TRBV27,TRBD2,-,CASSSWSSGSYEQYF,TGTGCCAGCAGCAGCTGGTCTAGCGGGAGTTACGAGCAGTACTTC
TRBJ2-3,TRBV28,-,-,CASSPLRGQGTDTQYF,TGTGCCAGCAGTCCACTGAGGGGTCAGGGCACAGATACGCAGTATTTT
TRBJ2-7,TRBV3-1,-,-,CASSPRRGGTYYEQYF,TGTGCCAGCAGCCCCCGGAGGGGGGGGACCTACTACGAGCAGTACTTC
TRBJ2-7,TRBV6-1,TRBD2,-,CASSNSGLAGGRNLYEQYF,TGTGCCAGCAGTAACTCCGGACTAGCGGGAGGCCGAAACCTTTACGAGCAGTACTTC
TRBJ2-3,TRBV18,TRBD2,-,CASSPRFLAGDDTQYF,TGTGCCAGCTCACCCCGGTTCCTAGCGGGAGATGATACGCAGTATTTT
TRBJ1-2,TRBV29-1,-,-,CSAEGDKYYGYTF,TGCAGCGCTGAGGGTGACAAGTACTATGGCTACACCTTC
TRBJ1-3,TRBV6-1,-,-,CASSTTGIPGNTIYF,TGTGCCAGCAGTACCACAGGGATCCCTGGAAACACCATATATTTT
TRBJ1-1,TRBV28,-,many,CASSASGWGEAFF,TGTGCCAGCAGTGCCTCGGGGTGGGGTGAAGCTTTCTTT
TRBJ1-1,TRBV7-3,-,many,CASSLTSGSEAFF,TGTGCCAGCAGCTTAACGTCCGGAAGTGAAGCTTTCTTT
TRBJ2-1,TRBV20-1,-,few,CSARDLDAYNEQFF,TGCAGTGCTAGAGATCTGGACGCGTACAATGAGCAGTTCTTC